Described below is a single TCR beta chain sequence and its context. Only one count was recorded for this clone. Its antigen specificity is not known. One base away there is no much larger clone; base qualities are not given. The Qiagen DNeasy kit was used to extract genomic DNA from unsorted PBMCs and from the negatively selected CD4+ and CD8+ fractions. Amplification of TCR beta CDR3 regions was done by immunoSEQ multiplex PCR with primers that anneal to V and J segments. A synthetic immune receptor repertoire was used to minimize amplification bias, and any remaining bias was removed computationally after sequencing. In the paper's pipeline: Repertoire diversity was quantified as the Shannon entropy index using custom Python scripts. Unsorted, CD4+ and CD8+ repertoires were analyzed separately, except for combined analyses in which CD4+ and CD8+ sequences were merged in silico. A clone counted as expanded when the clone's frequency after treatment rose at least 2-fold relative to C1D1, and clones undetected at baseline were given a pseudocount of 0.5. Clones with 0 or 1 copy at C1D1 were classified as singleton clones, and clones with 2 or more copies were classified as non-singleton clones. Clones expanded in unsorted samples were annotated as CD4+, CD8+ or unknown by matching protein sequences in sorted samples from the same patient. Wilcoxon tests were applied to paired samples to test diversity changes from C1D1 to C4D1. Not all clones reach the TCRdb copy of this immuneACCESS table, which keeps in-frame sequences only. Checked studies attribute under half of the gap to unresolved V genes and leave the rest unexplained. The V and J calls and the clone size are those of that table, but D and trimming were determined from the DNA. A total of more than 10,000 clones appear in this sample, about 94% of them only once. The ten most abundant clones make up roughly 20% of the sample.

In the germline V gene, CDR1 corresponds to SQVTM and CDR2 to ANQGSEA. Including the terminal cysteine and phenylalanine, the CDR3 comprises 14 residues. The read is trimmed to its CDR3 DNA, 42 bases read in frame from base 1. After removal of 2 bases from V and 3 bases from J, the junction retains 6 bases not matched to a gene. The data were taken from a study of PD-1 blockade in classical Hodgkin lymphoma (dated by TCRdb to the early 2020s). In terms of the full investigation: Nivolumab dosing was 3 mg/kg intravenously every 2 weeks, continuing until either disease progression or unacceptable toxicity. The study used TCR beta sequencing and CyTOF to define a peripheral blood immune signature of response to PD-1 blockade in classical Hodgkin lymphoma.

Results and caveats for the whole study, not just this receptor: A significant rise by C4D1 was seen in CD4+ but not CD8+ TCR diversity (p=0.0027 vs p=0.16), with the rise being most apparent in complete responders (p=0.02). Baseline TCR diversity was reported as lower in newly diagnosed patients than in healthy donors, and lower still in relapsed/refractory patients. Trial patients with a complete response had baseline diversity similar to that of newly diagnosed patients, while partial responders and progressors had significantly lower diversity. Only a single clinical trial cohort was studied, and what caused the repertoire differences, possibly disease activity or prior therapy, remained undefined. Patients starting nivolumab less than 1 year after ASCT had lower diversity and were excluded from later analyses to avoid confounding by immune reconstitution.

The sample's time point label is to be understood as: cycle 1 day 1 (C1D1), immediately before nivolumab initiation. Every trial patient had relapsed following autologous stem cell transplantation, and prior brentuximab vedotin exposure was what differed among cohorts A, B and C. The trial cohort included 50 to 70 patients with relapsed/refractory classical Hodgkin lymphoma, and each patient had a best overall response of complete response, partial response or progressive disease. In the multi-cohort phase II CheckMate 205 trial, trial patients received single-agent nivolumab. An independent review committee assessed best overall response using the 2007 International Working Group response criteria. Trial PBMCs were collected immediately before nivolumab initiation (C1D1) and during therapy at cycle 2 day 1 and cycle 4 day 1. Peripheral blood was collected in 8 mL Vacutainer Cell Preparation Tubes, from which PBMCs were isolated by centrifugation and then cryopreserved.

The starting material was peripheral blood mononuclear cells (PBMCs), obtained at baseline. The sequence joins TRBV29-1 to TRBJ2-7, and TRBD1 matches 8 of the central bases. The receptor was isolated from a human donor with classical Hodgkin lymphoma. The sequenced DNA is TGCAGCGTTGAAACGGCAGGGGGCGACTACGAGCAGTACTTC. It translates to CSVETAGGDYEQYF.